This T cell receptor (beta chain) was profiled in a study of early T cells in non-severe SARS-CoV-2 infection (dated by TCRdb to the early 2020s). As for the study more broadly: Because TCR sequencing relied on bulk RNA taken from unsorted whole blood, pairing of alpha and beta chains was not possible. The paper as a whole reports these results and caveats: VDJdb matching was skewed toward anti-spike CD8 responses and likely underestimated virus-specific expansions by missing private and CD4 specificities.

At least ten counts were recorded for this clonotype. Its antigen specificity is not known. Base qualities are missing; no much larger clone stands one base away. The germline V gene supplies CDR1 MNHEY and CDR2 SVGEGT. The CDR3 starts with the cysteine, ends with the phenylalanine, and has 17 residues. Solely the CDR3 DNA is kept, with 51 bases framed from the first base. V and J lose 2 bases and 0 bases, and a span of 11 bases separates them. Preparation of the library involved 5' RACE. The reads were generated on a NextSeq 500. Unique molecular identifiers were attached to individual cDNA molecules in the TCR library protocol so that sequencing error and PCR bias could be corrected. Both TCR alpha and beta chains were sequenced, and tight co-correlation was observed between alpha and beta sequence abundances in each sample. Per the source publication's procedure: Decombinator V4 was used to perform V gene, J gene and CDR3 annotation of TCR sequences. Expanded TCRs were defined as changing significantly between any two time points under a Poisson model with p below 0.0001. TCR abundances were normalised to the total number of TCRs sequenced in each sample and reported as counts per million. TRAV1-2 paired with TRAJ12, TRAJ20 or TRAJ33 defined MAIT TCRs, while TRAV10 paired with TRAJ18 defined iNKT TCRs. VDJdb, accessed 1 November 2021, was searched for CMV, EBV and SARS-CoV-2 annotated TCRs, excluding TCRs annotated for multiple antigens. TCRdb ran its own pipeline on the public reads, namely fastp trimming at Q25 and MiXCR clone calling, and kept in-frame beta chains. Every CDR3 protein is listed once, alongside the most common genes and DNA of its rows. What appears here as the V and J calls and clone size reflects TCRdb's work, not the paper's. The sample table shows some 64,000 distinct CDR3 sequences, and 20% are seen once. The ten largest account for 16% of the sample.

This was a case-control study nested in a cohort of healthcare workers in London, UK, who had nasopharyngeal swab PCR tests and blood samples taken every week. Healthcare workers were recruited between 23 and 31 March 2020, during the week of the UK lockdown, and were followed weekly for up to roughly 16 weeks. The sequence was obtained from an adult who was a healthcare worker with PCR-confirmed SARS-CoV-2 infection or an uninfected control (not recorded which). Rearrangement joined TRBV6-2 or TRBV6-3 to TRBJ2-6, with no confidently assigned D gene. The sample consisted of whole blood, taken at baseline. DNA sequence: TGTGCCAGCAGTTACCTTTTTGGGTCCTCTGGGGCCAACGTCCTGACTTTC. Its protein product is CASSYLFGSSGANVLTF.